Listed here are 20 T cell receptor beta chains from one sample, sequenced in a study of CD8 T cells in ankylosing spondylitis. TCRdb redid the calling of the 5' RACE reads with MiXCR, one entry per CDR3 protein. The sample holds more than 150,000 distinct CDR3 sequences, 15% to 20% seen once. Sequenced material: blood, either unsorted or a sorted T cell fraction (not recorded which). Receptors originate from a male donor under 30 with ankylosing spondylitis or in good health (not recorded which).

There are many counts of this clonotype. This rearrangement joins TRBV6-6 to TRBJ2-2, with D uncertain. CDR1 is MNHNY and CDR2 is SVGAGI in the germline V gene (reference sequence). The CDR3 consists of 10 residues. V gave up 9 bases and J gave up 4 bases, with 3 bases separating them. Written as DNA, the CDR3 is TGTGCCAGTGGCACCGGGGAGCTGTTTTTT. The encoded protein is CASGTGELFF.

This clonotype was counted at least ten times. This chain connects TRBV15 to TRBJ2-5, with 9 bases lining up with TRBD2. Germline values: CDR1 LNHNV, CDR2 YYDKDF (reference sequence). The V and J ends lost 9 bases and 5 bases, in that order; junction bases with no gene match: 7. The CDR3 sequence is 13 residues long. For the CDR3, the DNA is TGTGCCACGGCGGGAGGGCCCCGGGAGACCCAGTACTTC. As protein: CATAGGPRETQYF. The full variable domain, rest sourced from reference TRBV15 and TRBJ2-5, is DAMVIQNPRYQVTQFGKPVTLSCSQTLNHNVMYWYQQKSSQAPKLLFHYYDKDFNNEADTPDNFQSRRPNTSFCFLDIRSPGLGDTAMYLCATAGGPRETQYFGPGTRLLVL.

The rearrangement uses TRBV27 and TRBJ2-1; D is undetermined. CDR3 length: 13 residues. V was shortened by 10 bases and J by 3 bases, with 13 bases between the two germline ends. CDR1 and CDR2 (germline): MNHEY, SMNVEV (reference sequence). In DNA, the CDR3 is TGTGCCATACACGACCAAGGCTACAATGAGCAGTTCTTC. As protein: CAIHDQGYNEQFF.

This clonotype was detected many times. The chain employs TRBV5-1 and TRBJ2-7; a weak D match, TRBD2 (6 bases). There are 15 residues in the CDR3. V dropped 1 base and J dropped 1 base, with 12 bases sitting between them. The germline V gene encodes CDR1 SGHRS and CDR2 YFSETQ. Here the CDR3 reads CASSLQRSGSYEQYF. DNA for the CDR3: TGCGCCAGCAGCTTGCAGCGTAGCGGATCCTACGAGCAGTACTTC.

This clonotype was observed at least ten times. The chain is built from TRBV24-1 and TRBJ2-1, with 8 bases aligning to TRBD1. CDR1 KGHDR and CDR2 SFDVKD come from the germline V gene. V gave up 8 bases and J gave up 7 bases; unmatched junction bases: 9. The CDR3 has 14 residues. CDR3 sequence: CATNPGTGRNEQFF. In DNA, the CDR3 is TGTGCCACCAACCCCGGGACAGGTCGTAATGAGCAGTTCTTC.

The genes are TRBV29-1 and TRBJ2-3; 8 positions match TRBD2. The CDR3 is made up of 12 amino acids. J gave up 6 bases and V 6 bases, and 5 bases lay outside the gene matches. Germline V gene lookup returns CDR1 SQVTM and CDR2 ANQGSEA. The CDR3 DNA is TGCAGCGTACGGGAGGGCCCGGATACGCAGTATTTT. Its translation is CSVREGPDTQYF.

V and J are TRBV7-9 and TRBJ1-2, with TRBD1 matching 8 bases. V shed 5 bases, J shed 3 bases, and the junction held 17 bases outside the gene matches. Germline lookup yields CDR1 SEHNR and CDR2 FQNEAQ (reference sequence). The CDR3 extends over 18 amino acids. CDR3 region: CASSDLPGQVSGDYGYTF. The DNA of the CDR3 is TGTGCCAGCAGCGATCTTCCGGGACAGGTCTCGGGGGACTATGGCTACACCTTC.

The chain couples TRBV12-3 or TRBV12-4 to TRBJ2-1; TRBD2 matches at 10 bases. The CDR3 extends over 13 amino acids. V was clipped by 10 bases and J by 5 bases; unmatched bases: 5. The CDR3 bases are TGTGCCATAACTAGCGGGGCTAACAATGAGCAGTTCTTC. It is translated as CAITSGANNEQFF.

V gene TRBV6-5 combines with J gene TRBJ1-2; no firm D call. CDR3 length: 16 residues. The germline V gene encodes CDR1 MNHEY and CDR2 SVGAGI. Trimming shortened V by 0 bases and J by 2 bases, and 13 bases separated the two germline ends. The CDR3 is CASSYSMGLQNYGYTF. DNA for the CDR3: TGTGCCAGCAGTTACTCCATGGGTCTGCAAAACTATGGCTACACCTTC.

This clonotype was found a few times. The chain employs TRBV5-5 and TRBJ1-3, with D possibly TRBD1 on 5 matching bases. CDR1 is SGHKS and CDR2 is YYEKEE in the germline V gene (reference sequence). Trimming removed 0 bases from V and 1 base from J, with 14 bases in between. This CDR3 spans 17 amino acids. The CDR3 sequence is CASSLDGLRGSGNTIYF. CDR3 sequence (DNA): TGTGCCAGCAGCTTGGATGGGCTCCGGGGGTCTGGAAACACCATATATTTT.

This clonotype was seen ten or more times. The chain combines TRBV24-1 with TRBJ1-5; D is possibly TRBD1 (5 bases). Trimming removed 5 bases at V and 7 bases at J, with 17 bases between. Germline CDR1 is KGHDR and CDR2 is SFDVKD. CDR3 size: 15 residues. CDR3 amino acids: CATSAVDRPGQPQHF. The CDR3 DNA follows: TGTGCCACCAGTGCCGTAGACAGACCGGGCCAGCCCCAGCATTTT.

This clonotype has a count of ten or more. V and J are TRBV10-3 and TRBJ2-5; D possibly corresponds to TRBD1 (6 bases). CDR1 and CDR2 (germline): ENHRY, SYGVKD. Trimming stripped 2 bases from V and 5 bases from J, with 15 bases between. The CDR3 covers 15 residues. The CDR3 DNA follows: TGTGCCATCAGTGAGGCGGACAGAGCTCGGGAGACCCAGTACTTC. Its protein is CAISEADRARETQYF.

The CDR3: CASRSSQTQYF. DNA for the CDR3: TGTGCCAGCAGATCCAGCCAGACCCAGTACTTC. The genes are TRBV6-5 and TRBJ2-5; no definite D call. Trimming cost V 6 bases and J 6 bases, with 8 bases left between them. Looked up from germline, CDR1 is MNHEY and CDR2 is SVGAGI. The CDR3 covers 11 residues.

This clonotype has a count of ten or more. CDR3 residues: CASKGAGANVLTF. Written as DNA, the CDR3 is TGTGCCAGCAAGGGGGCTGGGGCCAACGTCCTGACTTTC. The gene calls are TRBV9 and TRBJ2-6; possibly TRBD1 for D (6 bases). The CDR3 is 13 amino acids. Trimming left V 6 bases short and J 2 bases short, with 6 bases between. Germline V gene data show CDR1 as SGDLS and CDR2 as YYNGEE.

This clonotype was seen ten or more times. This chain joins TRBV11-2 and TRBJ2-5; no reliable D call. This CDR3 is 12 amino acids long. V was cut by 3 bases and J by 4 bases, with 6 bases left in between. Germline V gives CDR1 SGHAT, CDR2 FQNNGV. The CDR3, as DNA: TGTGCCAGCAGCTTTATGGGAGAGACCCAGTACTTC. Its translation is CASSFMGETQYF.

This clonotype was observed many times. J is TRBJ2-1 and V is TRBV7-3; 11 bases fit TRBD2. The V and J ends lost 2 bases and 4 bases, in that order; junction bases with no gene match: 4. The CDR3 is 16 amino acids. The germline V gene encodes CDR1 SGHTA and CDR2 FQGTGA. The DNA of the CDR3 is TGTGCCAGCAGCTTACTAGCGGGAGGAGATTACAATGAGCAGTTCTTC. Amino acid sequence: CASSLLAGGDYNEQFF.

In this sample, this clonotype turned up many times. The CDR3 nucleotides read TGTGCCAGCAGCATTACCCAGACTAGTTTTGGAGAGCAGTTCTTC. It yields the protein CASSITQTSFGEQFF. The V and J genes are TRBV7-3 and TRBJ2-1; a possible D gene is TRBD2 (6 bases). V was clipped by 5 bases and J by 10 bases, with 21 bases between them. There are 15 residues in the CDR3. Germline CDR1 and CDR2: SGHTA and FQGTGA.

The V and J genes are TRBV29-1 and TRBJ1-2; the D gene is possibly TRBD1 (5 bases). Germline V gives CDR1 SQVTM, CDR2 ANQGSEA. This CDR3 region has 12 residues. V was trimmed by 5 bases and J by 8 bases, leaving 15 bases between them. CDR3 nucleotides: TGCAGCGTTCCGCATCAGGGTTCGGGCTACACCTTC. Its translation is CSVPHQGSGYTF.

The chain has TRBV29-1 and TRBJ2-7; D is ambiguous. Germline lookup yields CDR1 SQVTM and CDR2 ANQGSEA. V was cut by 1 base and J by 0 bases, with 4 bases left in between. The CDR3 covers 12 residues. The CDR3 spells CSVEGHSYEQYF. The CDR3 region has the DNA TGCAGCGTTGAAGGGCACTCCTACGAGCAGTACTTC.

This clonotype has a handful of counts. The V and J genes are TRBV13 and TRBJ2-7, with D perhaps matching TRBD1 (6 bases). Trimming shortened V by 4 bases and J by 3 bases, and 13 bases separated the two germline ends. Germline V CDR1 and CDR2: PRHDT, FYEKMQ (reference sequence). This CDR3 has 14 amino acids. CDR3 protein: CASSSRDINYEQYF. Here the CDR3 DNA reads TGTGCCAGCAGCTCCCGGGACATCAACTACGAGCAGTACTTC.